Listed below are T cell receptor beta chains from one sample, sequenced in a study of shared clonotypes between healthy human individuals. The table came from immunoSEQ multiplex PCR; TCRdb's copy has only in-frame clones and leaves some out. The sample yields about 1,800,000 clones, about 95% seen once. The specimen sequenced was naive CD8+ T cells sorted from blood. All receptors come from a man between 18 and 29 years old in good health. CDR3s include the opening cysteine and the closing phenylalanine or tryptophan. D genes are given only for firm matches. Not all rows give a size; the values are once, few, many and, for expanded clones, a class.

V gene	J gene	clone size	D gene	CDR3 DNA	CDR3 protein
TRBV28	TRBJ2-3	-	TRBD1	TGTGCCAGCAGCCGGGACAGCCCTAGCACAGATACGCAGTATTTT	CASSRDSPSTDTQYF
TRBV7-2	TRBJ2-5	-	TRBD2	TGTGCCAGCAGCAGGACTAGCGGGCCCCAAGAGACCCAGTACTTC	CASSRTSGPQETQYF
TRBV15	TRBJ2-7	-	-	TGTGCCACCAGCAGAGATGGAGGGGGGGACTCCTACGAGCAGTACTTC	CATSRDGGGDSYEQYF
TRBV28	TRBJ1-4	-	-	TGTGCCAGCAGTTTCAGGCTTAATGAAAAACTGTTTTTT	CASSFRLNEKLFF
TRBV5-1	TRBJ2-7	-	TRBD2	TGCGCCAGCAGCTTGGGGGCCGGGACTAGCTACGAGCAGTACTTC	CASSLGAGTSYEQYF
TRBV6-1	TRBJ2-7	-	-	TGTGCCAGCAGTGAAGAAATTGAGGGGTCCCCTCCCTACGAGCAGTACTTC	CASSEEIEGSPPYEQYF
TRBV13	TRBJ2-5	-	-	TGTGCCAGCAGCCCAACAGGGAGGGCAGAGACCCAGTACTTC	CASSPTGRAETQYF
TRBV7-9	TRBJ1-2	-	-	TGTGCCAGCAGCTTCTGGTCGTTCGACGGGGCGCCCGGAACCTTGGGCTACACCTTC	CASSFWSFDGAPGTLGYTF
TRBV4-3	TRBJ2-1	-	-	TGCGCCAGCAGCCAAGAAGGAGCTGGGGTTTCATCCTACAATGAGCAGTTCTTC	CASSQEGAGVSSYNEQFF
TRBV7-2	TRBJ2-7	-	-	TGTGCCAGCAGCCCCGACAGTTCTCCACGGACGACCTACGAGCAGTACTTC	CASSPDSSPRTTYEQYF
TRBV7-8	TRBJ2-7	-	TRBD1	TGTGCTATCTTGGCTCAGGGGGCAGGCGAGCAGTACTTC	CAILAQGAGEQYF
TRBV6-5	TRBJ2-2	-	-	TGTGCCAGCAGTTATCTCGGGGCCGGGGAGCTGTTTTTT	CASSYLGAGELFF
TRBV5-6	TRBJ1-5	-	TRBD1	TGTGCCAGCAGCTTGGGGGGGACAGGGGATCAGCCCCAGCATTTT	CASSLGGTGDQPQHF
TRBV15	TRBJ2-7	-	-	TGTGCCACCAGCGCCCGCCGGGGCGCCTACGAGCAGTACTTC	CATSARRGAYEQYF
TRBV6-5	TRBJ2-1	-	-	TGTGCCAGCAGCACTGCACCAGTGAATGAGCAGTTCTTC	CASSTAPVNEQFF
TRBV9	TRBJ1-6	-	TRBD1	TGTGCCAGCAGCGGGACCGGGACAGGGAATTCACCCCTCCACTTT	CASSGTGTGNSPLHF
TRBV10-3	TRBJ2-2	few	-	TGTGCCATCAGTGTAGTACGGGAGAACACCGGGGAGCTGTTTTTT	CAISVVRENTGELFF
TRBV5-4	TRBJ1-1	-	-	TGTGCCAGCAGCGATGGACAGATGAACACTGAAGCTTTCTTT	CASSDGQMNTEAFF
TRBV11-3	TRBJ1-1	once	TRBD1	TGTGCCAGCAGCCCTGGACAGGGTGGGACTGAAGCTTTCTTT	CASSPGQGGTEAFF
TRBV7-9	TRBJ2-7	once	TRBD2	TGTGCCAGCAGCCCACGCTGGGGACCGACTAGCGAGGGCTACGAGCAGTACTTC	CASSPRWGPTSEGYEQYF
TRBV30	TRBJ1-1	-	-	TGTGCCTGGAGTGTACATATATCCGGCTTGAACACTGAAGCTTTCTTT	CAWSVHISGLNTEAFF
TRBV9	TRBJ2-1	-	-	TGTGCCAGCAGCGTAGGACCCTACAATGAGCAGTTCTTC	CASSVGPYNEQFF
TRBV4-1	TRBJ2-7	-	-	TGCGCCAGCAGCCAAGATGGTACAGGAGCCTACGAGCAGTACTTC	CASSQDGTGAYEQYF
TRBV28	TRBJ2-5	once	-	TGTGCCAGCAGTTTTTTGGGGGAGGAAGAGACCCAGTACTTC	CASSFLGEEETQYF
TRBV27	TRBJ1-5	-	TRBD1	TGTGCCAGCAGTTTAACCAGGGGGTGGAACCAGCCCCAGCATTTT	CASSLTRGWNQPQHF
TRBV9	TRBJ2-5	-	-	TGTGCCAGCAGCCCCCAACAGGGTATGGGGGAGACCCAGTACTTC	CASSPQQGMGETQYF
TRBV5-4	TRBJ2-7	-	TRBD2	TGTGCCAGCAGCCTGGGGACTAGCCCTCGACTCTACGAGCAGTACTTC	CASSLGTSPRLYEQYF
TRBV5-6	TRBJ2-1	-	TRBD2	TGTGCCAGCAGCCCGGGACTAGCGCTTCACAATGAGCAGTTCTTC	CASSPGLALHNEQFF
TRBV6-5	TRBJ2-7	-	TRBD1	TGTGCCAGCAGTTACCCTGACAGGGAACTATACGAGCAGTACTTC	CASSYPDRELYEQYF
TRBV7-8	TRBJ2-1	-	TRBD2	TGTGCCAGCAGCTGGGGGCCAACTAGCGGGAGCTATGAGCAGTTCTTC	CASSWGPTSGSYEQFF